The sequence of this TCR beta chain was determined in a study of T cell responses to AZD1222 COVID-19 vaccine. Only in-frame clones appear in the TCRdb table, and some are missing; sequencing was by immunoSEQ multiplex PCR. Seen here are about 140,000 clones, more than 80% observed once, and the top ten hold about 4%. This CDR3 is 14 amino acids long. Germline-derived CDR1 and CDR2 are MNHEY and SVGAGI. Trimming cost V 10 bases and J 5 bases; bases outside gene matches: 10. The receptor was derived from an adult in good health. This sequence joins TRBV6-5 and TRBJ1-1; TRBD1 matches at 10 bases. The sample consisted of peripheral blood, taken on day 0 of AZD1222 vaccination. In nucleotides, the CDR3 is TGTGCCACCGATTTAGACAGGGGGCGAACTGAAGCTTTCTTT. Protein sequence: CATDLDRGRTEAFF.